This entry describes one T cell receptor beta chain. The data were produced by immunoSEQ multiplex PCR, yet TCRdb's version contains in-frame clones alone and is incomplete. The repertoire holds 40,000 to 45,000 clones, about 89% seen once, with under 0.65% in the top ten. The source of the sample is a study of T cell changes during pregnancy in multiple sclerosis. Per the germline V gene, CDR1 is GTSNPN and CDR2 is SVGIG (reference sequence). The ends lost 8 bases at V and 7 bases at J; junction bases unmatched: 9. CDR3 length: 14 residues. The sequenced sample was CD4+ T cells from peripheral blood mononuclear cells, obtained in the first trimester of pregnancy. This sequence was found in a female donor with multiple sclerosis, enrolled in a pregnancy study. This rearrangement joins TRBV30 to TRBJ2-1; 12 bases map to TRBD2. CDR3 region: CAGLLAGGLNEQFF. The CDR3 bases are TGTGCCGGCCTTCTAGCGGGAGGGCTGAATGAGCAGTTCTTC. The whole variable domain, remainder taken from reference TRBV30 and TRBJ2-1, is SQTIHQWPATLVQPVGSPLSLECTVEGTSNPNLYWYRQAAGRGLQLLFYSVGIGQISSEVPQNLSASRPQDRQFILSSKKLLLSDSGFYLCAGLLAGGLNEQFFGPGTRLTVL.